The 30 T cell receptor beta chains presented below share a single source sample, sequenced in a study of cytomegalovirus exposure and HLA in healthy donors. Vbeta (60) and Jbeta (13) primers were used in the PCR. Measured with immunoSEQ multiplex PCR; TCRdb has only the in-frame clones, and not every one. This sample has roughly 110,000 clones; roughly 67% occur once, and the top ten carry roughly 8%. Material: PBMCs. The receptors originated from a man aged 18 to 30 in good health and CMV-seropositive.

Only a few counts were recorded for this clone. The chain is built from TRBV29-1 and TRBJ2-4; 8 nucleotides line up with TRBD2. With V trimmed by 6 bases and J by 9 bases, 7 bases remained unmatched. This CDR3 has 12 residues. Per the germline V gene, CDR1 is SQVTM and CDR2 is ANQGSEA. Here the CDR3 reads CSVGLAQAIQYF. The CDR3 nucleotides read TGCAGCGTCGGACTAGCTCAGGCCATTCAGTACTTC. The variable domain in full, with the rest retrieved from reference TRBV29-1 and TRBJ2-4, is SAVISQKPSRDICQRGTSLTIQCQVDSQVTMMFWYRQQPGQSLTLIATANQGSEATYESGFVIDKFPISRPNLTFSTLTVSNMSPEDSSIYLCSVGLAQAIQYFGAGTRLSVL.

This clone was picked up one time. The chain couples TRBV5-1 to TRBJ1-2; 10 bases line up with TRBD1. The germline gives CDR1 SGHRS, CDR2 YFSETQ. V shed 4 bases and J 7 bases; nucleotides not matched to a gene: 4. This CDR3 is built from 13 residues. The DNA for the CDR3 is TGCGCCAGCAGCAGTGACAGGGGGCTTGGCTACACCTTC. It specifies CASSSDRGLGYTF.

The chain employs TRBV2 and TRBJ1-6; the D gene is possibly TRBD1 (6 bases). From germline, CDR1 is SNHLY and CDR2 FYNNEI. V was pared by 2 bases and J by 7 bases, with 6 bases between. The CDR3 sequence is 13 residues long. CDR3 sequence: CASSERGNSPLHF. DNA for the CDR3: TGTGCCAGCAGTGAAAGGGGGAATTCACCCCTCCACTTT.

The gene calls are TRBV5-4 and TRBJ2-1; possible D gene TRBD2, 6 bases. The CDR3 has 12 amino acids. Germline CDR1 and CDR2: SGHNT and YYREEE (reference sequence). Trimming removed 4 bases from V and 14 bases from J, with 16 bases in between. The CDR3 spells CASSGRLEGKFF. For the CDR3, the DNA is TGTGCCAGCAGCGGACGACTGGAGGGGAAGTTCTTC.

The chain has TRBV18 and TRBJ2-3; TRBD2 matches 14 bases. After removal of 3 bases from V and 3 bases from J, the junction contained 2 bases not matched to a gene. The CDR3 is made up of 16 amino acids. CDR1 is KGHSH and CDR2 is LQKENI in the germline V gene. CDR3 sequence (DNA): TGTGCCAGCTCACCGGGACTAGCGGGGGCAACAGATACGCAGTATTTT. Its translation: CASSPGLAGATDTQYF. The full variable domain, completed using reference TRBV18 and TRBJ2-3, is NAGVMQNPRHLVRRRGQEARLRCSPMKGHSHVYWYRQLPEEGLKFMVYLQKENIIDESGMPKERFSAEFPKEGPSILRIQQVVRGDSAAYFCASSPGLAGATDTQYFGPGTRLTVL.

This clone occurred once. V gene TRBV5-1 combines with J gene TRBJ2-1; D call uncertain. This CDR3 region has 16 residues. The ends were cut back, 0 bases at V and 0 bases at J, with 10 bases in the middle. Germline loops: CDR1 SGHRS, CDR2 YFSETQ. The CDR3 DNA reads TGCGCCAGCAGCTTGGGGGCAGTCTACTCCTACAATGAGCAGTTCTTC. Amino acid sequence: CASSLGAVYSYNEQFF.

V is TRBV19 and J is TRBJ2-7, with D possibly TRBD1 on 6 matching bases. V lost 7 bases, J lost 3 bases, and 13 bases lay in between. The CDR3 has 13 residues. The germline V gene has CDR1 LNHDA and CDR2 SQIVND (reference sequence). CDR3 sequence: CASMSPDSYEQYF. The CDR3 coding sequence is TGTGCCAGTATGTCCCCGGACAGCTACGAGCAGTACTTC.

The chain carries TRBV27 and TRBJ2-2; 8 nucleotides align to TRBD1. V trimming: 4 bases; J trimming: 2 bases; junction bases outside the gene matches: 3. CDR3 size: 15 residues. Per germline, CDR1 MNHEY and CDR2 SMNVEV (reference sequence). The CDR3 spells CASSSGQVNTGELFF. DNA of the CDR3: TGTGCCAGCAGTTCGGGACAGGTCAACACCGGGGAGCTGTTTTTT.

The chain combines TRBV27 with TRBJ2-2; 7 bases align to TRBD2. Germline CDR1 and CDR2: MNHEY and SMNVEV (reference sequence). This CDR3 has 16 amino acids. The V and J ends lost 4 bases and 4 bases, in that order; junction bases with no gene match: 9. CDR3 sequence reads: CASSSNYGGGTGELFF. CDR3 in DNA: TGTGCCAGCAGTTCCAACTATGGGGGGGGCACCGGGGAGCTGTTTTTT.

V gene TRBV6-5 combines with J gene TRBJ2-2, with D tentatively TRBD1 (6 bases). With 6 bases removed from V and 2 bases from J, the gap between germline ends came to 13 bases. Germline-derived CDR1 and CDR2 are MNHEY and SVGAGI. The CDR3 is made up of 15 amino acids. The CDR3: CASREMTGNTGELFF. The CDR3 region has the DNA TGTGCCAGCAGAGAAATGACAGGAAACACCGGGGAGCTGTTTTTT.

This sequence joins TRBV5-1 and TRBJ1-5; 7 nucleotides match TRBD1. Trimming removed 5 bases from V and 7 bases from J; junction bases left unmatched: 9. CDR3 length: 14 residues. Germline V gene sequence: CDR1 SGHRS, CDR2 YFSETQ. CDR3 region: CASSETGSTQPQHF. CDR3 coding DNA: TGCGCCAGCAGTGAGACAGGGTCTACACAGCCCCAGCATTTT.

The chain couples TRBV5-6 to TRBJ1-2; D ambiguous. V lost 3 bases, J lost 1 base, and 13 bases lay in between. CDR1 is SGHDT and CDR2 is YYEEEE in the germline V gene. CDR3 length: 15 residues. CDR3 residues: CASSSAGRINYGYTF. For the CDR3, the DNA is TGTGCCAGCAGCTCGGCAGGCCGAATTAACTATGGCTACACCTTC.

With respect to this clone: The junction does not match germline at one end; this may be a read error. Different DNA sequences within this sample yield the same CDR3. The rearrangement uses TRBV28 and TRBJ2-7; 9 bases line up with TRBD2. The CDR3 contains 21 residues. Germline V gene data show CDR1 as MDHEN and CDR2 as SYDVKM. This chain's CDR3 is CASSFLLVAGDLDTNRYEQYF. The CDR3 region has the DNA TGTGCCAGCAGTTTCCTGCTGGTAGCGGGGGACCTAGATACCAATCGCTACGAGCAATACTTC.

The chain employs TRBV27 and TRBJ1-2, with a weak D call TRBD1 (6 bases). V lost 2 bases and J 4 bases, leaving 14 bases between the germline ends. Germline V gene sequence: CDR1 MNHEY, CDR2 SMNVEV (reference sequence). The CDR3 has 15 amino acids. CDR3 amino acids: CASSLRGGASYGYTF. The CDR3, as DNA: TGTGCCAGCAGTTTAAGGGGGGGCGCTAGCTATGGCTACACCTTC.

The V call is TRBV28, the J call TRBJ1-2; D call uncertain. There are 15 residues in the CDR3. V dropped 7 bases and J dropped 0 bases, with 15 bases sitting between them. CDR1 and CDR2 from the germline V gene are MDHEN and SYDVKM. For the CDR3, the DNA is TGTGCCAGCATGGAGGCAAGGATAACTAACTATGGCTACACCTTC. Its translation is CASMEARITNYGYTF.

The chain couples TRBV19 to TRBJ1-3; D perhaps matches TRBD1 (5 bases). CDR3 size: 13 residues. From germline, CDR1 is LNHDA and CDR2 SQIVND (reference sequence). Trimming cost V 10 bases and J 3 bases, with 13 bases left between them. CDR3: CATSGDLGNTIYF. The CDR3 nucleotides read TGTGCCACATCGGGGGACCTTGGAAACACCATATATTTT.

This chain uses TRBV11-2 with TRBJ2-1; the match to TRBD1 covers 9 bases. This CDR3 comprises 17 residues. V shed 4 bases and J 1 base; nucleotides not matched to a gene: 8. Germline loops: CDR1 SGHAT, CDR2 FQNNGV. The DNA of the CDR3 is TGTGCCAGCAGCTCAGCCCGGGACAGGGTTTCCTACAATGAGCAGTTCTTC. Its translation is CASSSARDRVSYNEQFF.

CDR3 region: CASRGGQLTQYF. DNA of the CDR3: TGTGCCAGCAGGGGGGGGCAGTTGACCCAGTACTTC. This rearrangement joins TRBV2 to TRBJ2-5, with a tentative D call TRBD2 (7 bases). Germline lookup yields CDR1 SNHLY and CDR2 FYNNEI. There are 12 residues in the CDR3. V was cut by 6 bases and J by 7 bases, with 12 bases left in between.

The J gene is TRBJ2-3, the V gene TRBV7-9, with 7 positions matching TRBD1. V was clipped by 0 bases and J by 0 bases; unmatched bases: 3. Germline CDR1 SEHNR, CDR2 FQNEAQ (reference sequence). The CDR3 extends over 16 amino acids. The CDR3 region is CASSLALTGSTDTQYF. CDR3 bases: TGTGCCAGCAGCTTAGCACTGACAGGGAGCACAGATACGCAGTATTTT. The full variable domain, in which reference TRBV7-9 and TRBJ2-3 provide the parts outside the CDR3, is DTGVSQNPRHKITKRGQNVTFRCDPISEHNRLYWYRQTLGQGPEFLTYFQNEAQLEKSRLLSDRFSAERPKGSFSTLEIQRTEQGDSAMYLCASSLALTGSTDTQYFGPGTRLTVL.

The chain carries TRBV5-4 and TRBJ2-7, with TRBD2 as a possible D gene (7 bases). Trimming removed 2 bases from V and 5 bases from J, with 11 bases in between. This CDR3 region has 13 residues. From germline, CDR1 is SGHNT and CDR2 YYREEE (reference sequence). The CDR3 DNA sequence: TGTGCCAGCAGCTTCGGGGGGCGGAACGAGCAGTACGTC. Translating gives CASSFGGRNEQYV.

The rearrangement links TRBV9 to TRBJ1-2; 11 nucleotides agree with TRBD1. With 3 bases clipped from V and 8 bases from J, the junction kept 3 bases outside the gene matches. Looked up from germline, CDR1 is SGDLS and CDR2 is YYNGEE. This CDR3 comprises 13 residues. Here the CDR3 reads CASSEDRGRGYTF. CDR3 nucleotides: TGTGCCAGCAGCGAGGACAGGGGGCGCGGCTACACCTTC.

The J gene is TRBJ2-1, the V gene TRBV10-3; unclear D gene. From germline, CDR1 is ENHRY and CDR2 SYGVKD. The CDR3 totals 12 residues. The V and J ends lost 2 bases and 10 bases respectively, with 9 bases between them. In DNA, the CDR3 is TGTGCCATCAGTGAGCGCGGAAGCGAGCAGTTCTTC. Encoded protein: CAISERGSEQFF.

The genes are TRBV19 and TRBJ1-5; 7 bases agree with TRBD1. The V gene's germline CDR1 is LNHDA and CDR2 SQIVND (reference sequence). V was pared by 7 bases and J by 2 bases, with 11 bases of the junction left unmatched. The CDR3 is 16 amino acids. Written as DNA, the CDR3 is TGTGCCAGTACCAAGGGGGCCTTGGATGGCAATCAGCCCCAGCATTTT. Residues: CASTKGALDGNQPQHF. The entire variable domain, with the rest obtained from reference TRBV19 and TRBJ1-5, is as follows: DGGITQSPKYLFRKEGQNVTLSCEQNLNHDAMYWYRQDPGQGLRLIYYSQIVNDFQKGDIAEGYSVSREKKESFPLTVTSAQKNPTAFYLCASTKGALDGNQPQHFGDGTRLSIL.

V gene TRBV28 combines with J gene TRBJ2-7, with TRBD1 matching 8 bases. This CDR3 has 19 residues. Germline V gives CDR1 MDHEN, CDR2 SYDVKM. V shed 3 bases, J shed 2 bases, and the junction held 18 bases outside the gene matches. The DNA for the CDR3 is TGTGCCAGCAGTTTCCAGGTCGCTTTCCCGGGACAGGACCCCTACGAGCAGTACTTC. Its translation: CASSFQVAFPGQDPYEQYF.

CDR3 residues: CASRVRDGYTF. In DNA, the CDR3 is TGTGCCAGCCGAGTGCGGGATGGCTACACCTTC. J is TRBJ1-2 and V is TRBV2; the D is unclear. From germline, CDR1 is SNHLY and CDR2 FYNNEI. Trimming removed 8 bases from V and 6 bases from J, with 10 bases in between. The CDR3 consists of 11 residues.

The chain combines TRBV5-5 with TRBJ2-5, with D unresolved. The germline gives CDR1 SGHKS, CDR2 YYEKEE (reference sequence). V was cut by 0 bases and J by 3 bases, with 6 bases left in between. This CDR3 has 13 amino acids. The CDR3 sequence is CASSLAREETQYF. The DNA of the CDR3 is TGTGCCAGCAGCTTGGCACGGGAAGAGACCCAGTACTTC.

The V and J genes are TRBV6-5 and TRBJ2-1, with D possibly being TRBD2 (5 bases). This CDR3 comprises 13 residues. The germline gives CDR1 MNHEY, CDR2 SVGAGI. V was trimmed by 2 bases and J by 9 bases, leaving 11 bases between them. CDR3 amino acids: CASSYLGGLEQFF. As DNA, the CDR3 is TGTGCCAGCAGTTACCTCGGCGGGCTTGAGCAGTTCTTC.

The chain carries TRBV5-1 and TRBJ2-7, with a possible D match to TRBD2 (7 bases). The CDR3 totals 14 residues. CDR1 and CDR2 (germline): SGHRS, YFSETQ. V was shortened by 5 bases and J by 3 bases, with 15 bases between the two germline ends. The chain's CDR3 is CASRIAGAYYEQYV. The CDR3 DNA follows: TGCGCCAGCAGGATTGCGGGGGCTTACTACGAGCAGTACGTC.

The CDR3 protein is CARRDRPARDYEQYV. The CDR3 nucleotides read TGTGCCAGGAGGGACAGGCCGGCCAGGGACTACGAGCAGTACGTC. This chain joins TRBV2 and TRBJ2-7; 8 bases align to TRBD1. Germline-derived CDR1 and CDR2 are SNHLY and FYNNEI. V was pared by 9 bases and J by 3 bases, with 13 bases of the junction left unmatched. The CDR3 is 15 residues long.

This clone was detected a few times. This rearrangement joins TRBV7-3 to TRBJ1-4; 9 nucleotides agree with TRBD1. The CDR3 extends over 14 amino acids. Germline V gene lookup returns CDR1 SGHTA and CDR2 FQGTGA. J gave up 7 bases and V 6 bases, and 6 bases lay outside the gene matches. CDR3 bases: TGTGCCAGCAGTAGGGACAGGGTTGCTGAAAAACTGTTTTTT. This encodes CASSRDRVAEKLFF.